This TCR beta chain was documented in a study of monozygotic twins with cystic fibrosis. About the study: With about 15 PCR cycles, barcoded libraries came from about 2.9 micrograms of fragmented DNA. Study conclusions and caveats: Co-twins had the most similar V usage for 13 of 16 pairs, J for 8. Median Simpson clonality of 0.0095 suggested naive T cells predominated. Unrelated CF individuals shared fewer identical clonotypes than monozygotic CF twins.

About this clone itself: No antigen is known for it.

The length of the CDR3 is 17 residues. Between the trimmed V and J ends, which lost 0 bases and 3 bases, there was a span of 16 bases. Per the germline V gene, CDR1 is LGHNA and CDR2 is YSLEER. Sequencing used immunoSEQ multiplex PCR; TCRdb keeps in-frame clones, though not all of them. This sample has approximately 23,000 clones, with approximately 90% found just once. This TCR derives from a woman between 25 and 40 years old with cystic fibrosis. Source material: blood. The rearrangement uses TRBV4-3 and TRBJ2-3; no clear D. The CDR3 sequence: CASSQDILAAETDTQYF. The CDR3 region has the DNA TGCGCCAGCAGCCAAGATATTTTGGCCGCAGAAACAGATACGCAGTATTTT.